One and the same sample provided the 12 T cell receptor beta chains below, sequenced in a study of blood T cell repertoires in COVID-19. Sequencing was performed with immunoSEQ multiplex PCR; in TCRdb, only in-frame clones are kept and a portion is missing. The sample records a few hundred thousand clones, 80% to 90% being singletons. Material for sequencing was peripheral blood. Receptors were obtained from a woman aged 40 to 50 who had recovered from COVID-19.

The chain couples TRBV24-1 to TRBJ2-1, with TRBD2 as a possible D gene (6 bases). CDR3 length: 15 amino acids. V lost 4 bases to trimming and J lost 8 bases, with 17 bases between them. Looked up from germline, CDR1 is KGHDR and CDR2 is SFDVKD. CDR3: CATSEGGRSPDEQFF. In nucleotides, the CDR3 is TGTGCCACCAGTGAGGGGGGACGGAGTCCAGATGAGCAGTTCTTC.

The rearrangement joins TRBV5-6 to TRBJ2-3, with 7 bases matching TRBD1. Germline V CDR1 and CDR2: SGHDT, YYEEEE. Unmatched junction bases numbered 5, after V lost 1 base and J lost 0 bases. The CDR3 extends over 16 amino acids. CDR3 sequence: CASSLLGTESTDTQYF. CDR3 in DNA: TGTGCCAGCAGCTTGCTCGGGACAGAGAGCACAGATACGCAGTATTTT.

The chain uses TRBV11-3 and TRBJ2-7, with 9 bases fitting TRBD1. The CDR3 extends over 14 amino acids. V gave up 4 bases and J gave up 2 bases; unmatched junction bases: 3. From germline, CDR1 is SGHNT and CDR2 YENEEA. CDR3: CASSSGTGTYEQYF. DNA for the CDR3: TGTGCCAGCAGCTCCGGGACAGGGACCTACGAGCAGTACTTC.

This chain connects TRBV6-1 to TRBJ1-1; D is uncertain. V lost 2 bases, J lost 0 bases, and 4 bases lay in between. Germline lookup yields CDR1 MNHNS and CDR2 SASEGT. The CDR3 contains 13 residues. The CDR3 is CASSEYLNTEAFF. Written as DNA, the CDR3 is TGTGCCAGCAGTGAATATTTGAACACTGAAGCTTTCTTT.

This rearrangement joins TRBV18 to TRBJ2-3, with a possible D match to TRBD2 (6 bases). The CDR3 length is 16 residues. V lost 4 bases and J 0 bases, leaving 14 bases between the germline ends. Germline V CDR1 and CDR2: KGHSH, LQKENI. Written as DNA, the CDR3 is TGTGCCAGCTCACTTAGGAGGGGAGCTAGCACAGATACGCAGTATTTT. Its translation: CASSLRRGASTDTQYF.

The genes are TRBV2 and TRBJ1-4; perhaps TRBD1 as D (6 bases). CDR1 and CDR2 (germline): SNHLY, FYNNEI. CDR3 length equals 15 residues. The V and J ends lost 5 bases and 4 bases respectively, with 14 bases between them. The CDR3 reads CASSRTDSINEKLFF. The CDR3 DNA reads TGTGCCAGCAGTCGGACAGATTCTATTAATGAAAAACTGTTTTTT.

This chain joins TRBV7-2 and TRBJ2-7; 7 bases are a match to TRBD1. The J segment lost 3 bases and the V segment lost 3 bases, leaving 8 bases of the junction unmatched. CDR3 size: 15 residues. Germline V gene lookup returns CDR1 SGHTA and CDR2 FQGNSA. The CDR3 nucleotides read TGTGCCAGCAGCTTGTATCCCGGGACAGTCTACGAGCAGTACTTC. It is translated as CASSLYPGTVYEQYF.

The chain links TRBV19 to TRBJ2-1, with 9 bases matching TRBD1. V was clipped by 5 bases and J by 0 bases; unmatched bases: 14. The CDR3 contains 19 residues. Germline V CDR1 and CDR2: LNHDA, SQIVND (reference sequence). CDR3 DNA sequence: TGTGCCAGTAGTCGCAGAATAGGCCAGGGACAGGGCTCCTACAATGAGCAGTTCTTC. The encoded protein is CASSRRIGQGQGSYNEQFF.

This chain joins TRBV27 and TRBJ2-5; 7 positions match TRBD1. The J segment lost 5 bases and the V segment lost 4 bases, leaving 13 bases of the junction unmatched. Per the germline V gene, CDR1 is MNHEY and CDR2 is SMNVEV (reference sequence). This CDR3 has 16 amino acids. The CDR3 reads CASSSVGRGFRETQYF. The CDR3 nucleotides are TGTGCCAGCAGTTCAGTAGGCAGGGGGTTTAGGGAGACCCAGTACTTC.

V and J are TRBV10-3 and TRBJ1-3, with D perhaps TRBD1 (5 bases). V lost 6 bases and J 0 bases, leaving 12 bases between the germline ends. Germline assignment: CDR1 ENHRY and CDR2 SYGVKD. The CDR3 loop spans 15 amino acids. CDR3 sequence: CAISDWTSSGNTIYF. The CDR3 region has the DNA TGTGCCATCAGCGACTGGACAAGCTCTGGAAACACCATATATTTT.

This chain uses TRBV5-4 with TRBJ2-1; TRBD1 matches 7 bases. V shed 4 bases and J 4 bases; nucleotides not matched to a gene: 11. This CDR3 spans 16 amino acids. Germline V gene lookup returns CDR1 SGHNT and CDR2 YYREEE (reference sequence). The DNA of the CDR3 is TGTGCCAGCAGCCCCAAGGGGGCAGCGGATTACAATGAGCAGTTCTTC. This codes for CASSPKGAADYNEQFF.

This chain joins TRBV11-2 and TRBJ2-1, with D perhaps matching TRBD1 (5 bases). V was cut by 1 base and J by 2 bases, with 18 bases left in between. Germline-derived CDR1 and CDR2 are SGHAT and FQNNGV. This CDR3 spans 18 amino acids. The CDR3, as DNA: TGTGCCAGCAGCTTAGGCCTTTGGGGCGAAGACCCCTACAATGAGCAGTTCTTC. This encodes CASSLGLWGEDPYNEQFF.